This T cell receptor (beta chain) was recovered during a study of PD-1 blockade in classical Hodgkin lymphoma (dated by TCRdb to about 2020). Regarding the complete study: Nivolumab dosing was 3 mg/kg intravenously every 2 weeks, continuing until either disease progression or unacceptable toxicity. A peripheral blood immune signature of response to PD-1 blockade in classical Hodgkin lymphoma was defined using TCR beta sequencing and CyTOF. On the study overall, not on this receptor specifically: Among trial patients, those achieving complete response had baseline diversity similar to that of newly diagnosed patients, while diversity was significantly lower in partial responders and progressors. A significant rise by C4D1 was seen in CD4+ but not CD8+ TCR diversity (p=0.0027 vs p=0.16), with the rise being most apparent in complete responders (p=0.02). Patients starting nivolumab less than 1 year after ASCT had lower diversity and were excluded from later analyses to avoid confounding by immune reconstitution. Baseline TCR diversity was reported to be lower in newly diagnosed patients than in healthy donors and to be lower still in relapsed/refractory patients. The study covered only a single clinical trial cohort, and the causes of the repertoire differences, possibly disease activity or prior therapy, were still not defined.

The time point label corresponds to: cycle 2 day 1 (C2D1) of nivolumab. Relapse after autologous stem cell transplantation had occurred in all trial patients, and cohorts A, B and C were distinguished by prior brentuximab vedotin exposure. The trial cohort was composed of approximately 60 patients with relapsed/refractory classical Hodgkin lymphoma, for whom complete response, partial response or progressive disease was recorded as best overall response. Trial patients were treated with single-agent nivolumab in the multi-cohort phase II CheckMate 205 trial. An independent review committee assessed best overall response by applying the 2007 International Working Group response criteria. Trial PBMCs were obtained immediately prior to nivolumab initiation (C1D1) and on therapy at cycle 2 day 1 and cycle 4 day 1. After peripheral blood was drawn into 8 mL Vacutainer Cell Preparation Tubes, PBMCs were isolated by centrifugation and then cryopreserved.

The Qiagen DNeasy kit was used to extract genomic DNA from unsorted PBMCs and from the negatively selected CD4+ and CD8+ fractions. Amplification of TCR beta CDR3 regions was done by immunoSEQ multiplex PCR with primers that anneal to V and J segments. A synthetic immune receptor repertoire was used to minimize amplification bias, and remaining bias was computationally removed after sequencing. Concerning the study's data processing: Repertoire diversity was quantified as the Shannon entropy index using custom Python scripts. Unsorted, CD4+ and CD8+ repertoires were examined separately, except in combined analyses, for which CD4+ and CD8+ sequences were merged in silico. Clonal expansion was defined as at least a 2-fold frequency increase after treatment relative to C1D1, with a pseudocount of 0.5 for undetected baseline clones. Clones with 0 or 1 copy at C1D1 were classified as singleton clones, and clones with 2 or more copies were classified as non-singleton clones. Clones expanded in unsorted samples were annotated as CD4+, CD8+ or unknown by matching protein sequences in sorted samples from the same patient. Wilcoxon tests were applied to paired samples to test diversity changes from C1D1 to C4D1. TCRdb carries this immuneACCESS record with in-frame sequences only. Its versions omit some clonotypes, under half of them owing to an unresolved V gene in the studies checked, with the rest unexplained. V and J calls and clone size are copied from that table; D and trimming were computed from the DNA. The sample table contains 90,000 to 120,000 clones; only one count was recorded for about 89% of them. About 20% of the sample lies in the top ten.

This clone was counted a few times. The specificity of this receptor is unknown. No much larger clone is present one base from it, and per-base qualities are unavailable. This TCR was recovered from a human donor with classical Hodgkin lymphoma. The specimen was peripheral blood mononuclear cells (PBMCs), collected before the second cycle of nivolumab.

The bases are TGTGCCAGCTCACCCTTAACAGGGGTGGGTGCTGAAGCTTTCTTT. The translation is CASSPLTGVGAEAFF. This receptor chain uses TRBV18 and TRBJ1-1; 7 central nucleotides agree with TRBD1. Trimming leaves V shorter by 3 bases and J shorter by 6 bases, with the junction holding 10 bases beyond the gene matches. The CDR3 measures 15 amino acids from cysteine to phenylalanine. The read is trimmed to its CDR3 DNA, 45 bases read in frame from base 1. The germline V gene supplies CDR1 KGHSH and CDR2 LQKENI.